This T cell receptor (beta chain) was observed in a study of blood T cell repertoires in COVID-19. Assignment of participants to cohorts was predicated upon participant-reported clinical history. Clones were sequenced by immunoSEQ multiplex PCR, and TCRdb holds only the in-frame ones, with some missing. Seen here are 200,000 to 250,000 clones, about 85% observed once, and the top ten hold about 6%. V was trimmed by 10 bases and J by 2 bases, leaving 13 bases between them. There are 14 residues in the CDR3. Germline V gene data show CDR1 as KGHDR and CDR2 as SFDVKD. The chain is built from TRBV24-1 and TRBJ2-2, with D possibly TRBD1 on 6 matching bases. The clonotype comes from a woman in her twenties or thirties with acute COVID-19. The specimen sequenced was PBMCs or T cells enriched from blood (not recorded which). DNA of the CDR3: TGTGCCACGGGGGACACGTTTAACACCGGGGAGCTGTTTTTT. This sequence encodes CATGDTFNTGELFF.